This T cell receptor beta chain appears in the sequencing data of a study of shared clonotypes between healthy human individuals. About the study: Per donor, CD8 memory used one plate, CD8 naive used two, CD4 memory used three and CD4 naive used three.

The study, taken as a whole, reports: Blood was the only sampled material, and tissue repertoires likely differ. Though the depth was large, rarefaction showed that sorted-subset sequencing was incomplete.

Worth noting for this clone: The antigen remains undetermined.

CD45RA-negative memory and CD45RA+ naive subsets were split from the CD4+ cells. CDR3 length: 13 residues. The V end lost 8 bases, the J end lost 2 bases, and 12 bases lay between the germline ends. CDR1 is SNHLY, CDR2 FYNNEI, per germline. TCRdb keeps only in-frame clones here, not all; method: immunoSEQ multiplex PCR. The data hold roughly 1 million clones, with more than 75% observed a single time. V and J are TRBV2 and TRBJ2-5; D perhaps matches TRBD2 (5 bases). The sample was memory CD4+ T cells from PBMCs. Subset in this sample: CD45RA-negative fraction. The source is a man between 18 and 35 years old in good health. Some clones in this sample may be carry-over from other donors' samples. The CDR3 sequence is CASHGGAQETQYF. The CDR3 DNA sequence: TGTGCCAGCCATGGAGGAGCGCAAGAGACCCAGTACTTC.